These 23 T cell receptor beta chains were sequenced from one sample in a study of control samples from healthy donors and cancer patients (dated by TCRdb to about 2020). Receptor libraries were prepared by the immunoSEQ multiplex PCR assay. This is the immuneACCESS table as TCRdb keeps it, with only in-frame sequences that have V and J called. A part of the clones is gone; compared with another copy, unresolved V genes explain less than half, and the rest is unexplained. Across this sample there are some 150,000 clones, with about 93% seen only once. The ten largest clones add up to around 2.4% of the sample. Sequenced material: blood. Receptor source: a man in his fifties in good health.

This clone was seen just once. V and J are TRBV28 and TRBJ2-7; D could derive from TRBD1 or TRBD2 (5 bases each). This CDR3 region has 16 residues. V lost 3 bases to trimming and J lost 0 bases, with 15 bases between them. CDR1 is MDHEN and CDR2 is SYDVKM in the germline V gene. CDR3 nucleotide sequence: TGTGCCAGCAGTTTGAAGGGGAGTTTGAGCTCCTACGAGCAGTACTTC. This gives the protein CASSLKGSLSSYEQYF.

This clone was recorded once. This chain joins TRBV20-1 and TRBJ2-1; 8 bases map to TRBD2. The V gene end was trimmed by 3 bases and the J gene end by 2 bases; junction bases not matched to a gene: 6. Germline V gives CDR1 DFQATT, CDR2 SNEGSKA (reference sequence). This CDR3 has 15 amino acids. The CDR3 DNA reads TGCAGTGCTAGTGCTAGCGGGTCGACCTACAATGAGCAGTTCTTC. Amino acids: CSASASGSTYNEQFF.

The J gene is TRBJ1-5, the V gene TRBV10-3, with a possible D match to TRBD1 (6 bases). V shed 2 bases and J shed 4 bases, with 15 bases lying between them. The CDR3 totals 16 residues. In germline, CDR1 is ENHRY, CDR2 SYGVKD. The DNA for the CDR3 is TGTGCCATCAGTGAGGGAAGATTTCAGGGGAATCAGCCCCAGCATTTT. Amino acid sequence: CAISEGRFQGNQPQHF.

The chain joins TRBV28 to TRBJ1-2; a weak D match, TRBD1 (6 bases). Germline assignment: CDR1 MDHEN and CDR2 SYDVKM. Deletions cut 0 bases from V and 2 bases from J, with 7 bases between. CDR3 length equals 14 residues. CDR3 in DNA: TGTGCCAGCAGTTTATGGACAGGAAACTATGGCTACACCTTC. Its protein is CASSLWTGNYGYTF.

V and J are TRBV7-9 and TRBJ1-2, with D uncertain. Germline loops: CDR1 SEHNR, CDR2 FQNEAQ (reference sequence). The CDR3 spans 13 residues. V lost 1 base and J lost 7, with 10 bases in between. CDR3 sequence reads: CASSLGGIGGYTF. CDR3 nucleotide sequence: TGTGCCAGCAGCTTAGGGGGAATTGGTGGCTACACCTTC.

This chain uses TRBV28 with TRBJ2-7, with 8 bases lining up with TRBD2. Per the germline V gene, CDR1 is MDHEN and CDR2 is SYDVKM. Trimming removed 8 bases from V and 2 bases from J; junction bases left unmatched: 8. The CDR3 length is 14 residues. The CDR3 sequence is CASGGAGGAYEQYF. CDR3 nucleotides: TGTGCCAGCGGAGGGGCGGGAGGCGCCTACGAGCAGTACTTC.

The V call is TRBV5-1, the J call TRBJ2-7; 14 nucleotides line up with TRBD2. Losses at the gene ends were 5 bases for V and 4 bases for J; bases not matched to a gene: 5. Per germline, CDR1 SGHRS and CDR2 YFSETQ. The CDR3 has 15 residues. The DNA of the CDR3 is TGCGCCAGCAGGGGGACTAGCGGGAGTGGTTACGAGCAGTACTTC. The encoded protein is CASRGTSGSGYEQYF. Looking up the rest from reference TRBV5-1 and TRBJ2-7 gives the full variable domain: KAGVTQTPRYLIKTRGQQVTLSCSPISGHRSVSWYQQTPGQGLQFLFEYFSETQRNKGNFPGRFSGRQFSNSRSEMNVSTLELGDSALYLCASRGTSGSGYEQYFGPGTRLTVT.

The chain carries TRBV4-1 and TRBJ2-7; 12 bases match TRBD1. Germline-derived CDR1 and CDR2 are MGHRA and YSYEKL. CDR3 length: 15 residues. The J segment lost 4 bases and the V segment lost 4 bases, leaving 5 bases of the junction unmatched. Here the CDR3 reads CASSPGQGATYEQYF. The DNA for the CDR3 is TGCGCCAGCAGCCCGGGACAGGGGGCGACGTACGAGCAGTACTTC.

V is TRBV19 and J is TRBJ1-3; no reliable D call. Germline loops: CDR1 LNHDA, CDR2 SQIVND (reference sequence). V was trimmed by 8 bases and J by 0 bases, leaving 8 bases between them. The CDR3 totals 13 residues. DNA for the CDR3: TGTGCCAGTCAGGAGAGCTCTGGAAACACCATATATTTT. As protein: CASQESSGNTIYF.

The V gene is TRBV5-4, the J gene TRBJ2-7; D is perhaps TRBD2 (5 bases). Trimming removed 0 bases from V and 0 bases from J, with 13 bases in between. This CDR3 region has 16 residues. The V gene's germline CDR1 is SGHNT and CDR2 YYREEE (reference sequence). The CDR3, as DNA: TGTGCCAGCAGCTTGGGAAGCGGCTTAAGCTCCTACGAGCAGTACTTC. It is translated as CASSLGSGLSSYEQYF.

With regard to this clone: This same CDR3 is encoded by further DNA sequences in the sample. The chain carries TRBV29-1 and TRBJ2-1, with D hard to call. Germline V CDR1 and CDR2: SQVTM, ANQGSEA. Trimming removed 3 bases from V and 3 bases from J, with 6 bases in between. The CDR3 is made up of 12 amino acids. CDR3 loop: CSVESGYNEQFF. The CDR3 DNA sequence: TGCAGCGTTGAGTCTGGCTACAATGAGCAGTTCTTC.

This clone appeared a single time. The rearrangement joins TRBV28 to TRBJ1-5; a possible D gene is TRBD1 (5 bases). CDR1 is MDHEN and CDR2 is SYDVKM in the germline V gene. The CDR3 consists of 13 residues. Trimming cost V 5 bases and J 7 bases, with 12 bases left between them. Written as DNA, the CDR3 is TGTGCCAGCAGTCAGGGAACCAGGCAGCCCCAGCATTTT. Protein sequence: CASSQGTRQPQHF.

This rearrangement joins TRBV19 to TRBJ2-2; TRBD2 aligns across 10 bases. Germline V CDR1 and CDR2: LNHDA, SQIVND (reference sequence). J gave up 7 bases and V 3 bases, and 5 bases lay outside the gene matches. The CDR3 has 15 amino acids. CDR3 DNA: TGTGCCAGTAGTATGGCGGCTAGCGGGAGCGGGGAGCTGTTTTTT. Translating gives CASSMAASGSGELFF.

The gene calls are TRBV5-6 and TRBJ2-7; D possibly matches TRBD1 or TRBD2 (6 bases each). The germline V and J ends were trimmed by 3 bases and 11 bases, with 12 bases remaining between them. The CDR3 runs to 11 residues. Germline-derived CDR1 and CDR2 are SGHDT and YYEEEE. The DNA for the CDR3 is TGTGCCAGCAGCTCGGGGGCAGTTAAGTACTTC. As protein: CASSSGAVKYF.

This chain uses TRBV18 with TRBJ2-1; 9 bases align to TRBD2. The germline gives CDR1 KGHSH, CDR2 LQKENI. The V segment lost 4 bases and the J segment 4 bases; nucleotides outside the gene matches: 5. This CDR3 spans 15 amino acids. This CDR3 reads CASSQTSGTYNEQFF. CDR3 DNA: TGTGCCAGCTCACAGACTAGCGGAACGTACAATGAGCAGTTCTTC. Variable domain in full (rest from reference TRBV18 and TRBJ2-1): NAGVMQNPRHLVRRRGQEARLRCSPMKGHSHVYWYRQLPEEGLKFMVYLQKENIIDESGMPKERFSAEFPKEGPSILRIQQVVRGDSAAYFCASSQTSGTYNEQFFGPGTRLTVL.

This rearrangement joins TRBV4-1 to TRBJ2-3; TRBD2 aligns across 11 bases. CDR1 MGHRA and CDR2 YSYEKL come from the germline V gene. Trimming removed 0 bases from V and 1 base from J; junction bases left unmatched: 3. The CDR3 contains 17 residues. The CDR3 sequence is CASSQDRLAGRTDTQYF. The CDR3 DNA reads as TGCGCCAGCAGCCAAGATAGACTAGCGGGGCGCACAGATACGCAGTATTTT.

V and J are TRBV7-3 and TRBJ2-5; 13 positions match TRBD2. CDR3 length: 15 amino acids. The V segment lost 5 bases and the J segment 5 bases; nucleotides outside the gene matches: 5. In germline, CDR1 is SGHTA, CDR2 FQGTGA. The CDR3 nucleotides read TGTGCCAGCAGCGACGGACTAGCGGGAGTGGAGACCCAGTACTTC. Its translation: CASSDGLAGVETQYF.

The chain uses TRBV25-1 and TRBJ2-5; the D call may be TRBD1 or TRBD2 (5 bases each). The CDR3 is 14 residues long. The V end lost 0 bases, the J end lost 4 bases, and 9 bases lay between the germline ends. Germline V gene sequence: CDR1 MGHDK, CDR2 SYGVNS. The CDR3 DNA is TGTGCCAGCAGTGAATATGGGGACGGAGAGACCCAGTACTTC. Its translation is CASSEYGDGETQYF. The full variable domain, its missing parts supplied by reference TRBV25-1 and TRBJ2-5, is EADIYQTPRYLVIGTGKKITLECSQTMGHDKMYWYQQDPGMELHLIHYSYGVNSTEKGDLSSESTVSRIRTEHFPLTLESARPSHTSQYLCASSEYGDGETQYFGPGTRLLVL.

The CDR3 coding sequence is TGTGCCAGTAGTATTTCTAGCGGGAGGACCAACGAGCAGTACTTC. Protein sequence: CASSISSGRTNEQYF. The rearrangement joins TRBV19 to TRBJ2-7; TRBD2 agrees at 11 bases. This CDR3 spans 15 amino acids. Trimming cost V 3 bases and J 5 bases; bases outside gene matches: 6. Per germline, CDR1 LNHDA and CDR2 SQIVND (reference sequence).

The J gene is TRBJ2-1, the V gene TRBV7-2; D is ambiguous. The CDR3 is made up of 14 amino acids. V gave up 5 bases and J gave up 7 bases, with 15 bases separating them. The germline CDR1 and CDR2 sequences are SGHTA and FQGNSA. As DNA, the CDR3 is TGTGCCAGCAGCCCTCGGCGATCCATTAATGAGCAGTTCTTC. It specifies CASSPRRSINEQFF.

J is TRBJ2-2 and V is TRBV9, with D unresolved. Per germline, CDR1 SGDLS and CDR2 YYNGEE. The CDR3 has 14 amino acids. The V end lost 0 bases, the J end lost 1 base, and 4 bases lay between the germline ends. CDR3 sequence (DNA): TGTGCCAGCAGCGTAGTGGGGAACACCGGGGAGCTGTTTTTT. This encodes CASSVVGNTGELFF.

The chain links TRBV4-1 to TRBJ2-6; D is possibly TRBD1 or TRBD2 (5 bases each). There are 17 residues in the CDR3. In germline, CDR1 is MGHRA, CDR2 YSYEKL. V lost 1 base and J 2 bases, leaving 12 bases between the germline ends. The CDR3 here is CASSQARLGAGANVLTF. The CDR3 DNA reads TGCGCCAGCAGCCAAGCTCGGTTGGGGGCTGGGGCCAACGTCCTGACTTTC.

The count of this clone is one. The chain employs TRBV2 and TRBJ1-3, with a possible D match to TRBD1 (5 bases). Trimming pared 6 bases from V and 1 base from J, leaving 10 bases between. Per germline, CDR1 SNHLY and CDR2 FYNNEI. This CDR3 is built from 14 residues. CDR3 sequence reads: CASSSRGSGNTIYF. DNA of the CDR3: TGTGCCAGCAGCTCACGGGGGTCTGGAAACACCATATATTTT. The full variable domain, its missing parts supplied by reference TRBV2 and TRBJ1-3, is EPEVTQTPSHQVTQMGQEVILRCVPISNHLYFYWYRQILGQKVEFLVSFYNNEISEKSEIFDDQFSVERPDGSNFTLKIRSTKLEDSAMYFCASSSRGSGNTIYFGEGSWLTVV.